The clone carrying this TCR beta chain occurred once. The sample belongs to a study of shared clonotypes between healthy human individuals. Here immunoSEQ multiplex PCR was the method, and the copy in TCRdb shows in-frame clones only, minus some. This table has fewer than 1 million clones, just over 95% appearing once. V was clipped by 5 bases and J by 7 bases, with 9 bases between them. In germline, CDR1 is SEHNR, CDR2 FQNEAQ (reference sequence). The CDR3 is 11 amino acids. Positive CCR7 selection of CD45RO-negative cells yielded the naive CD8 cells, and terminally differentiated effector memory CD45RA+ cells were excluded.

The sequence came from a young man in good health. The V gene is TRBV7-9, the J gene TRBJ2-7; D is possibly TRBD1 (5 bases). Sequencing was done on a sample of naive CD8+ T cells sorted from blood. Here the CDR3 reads CASSADREQYF. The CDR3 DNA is TGTGCCAGCAGCGCCGACAGAGAGCAGTACTTC. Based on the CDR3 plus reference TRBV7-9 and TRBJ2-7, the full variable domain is DTGVSQNPRHKITKRGQNVTFRCDPISEHNRLYWYRQTLGQGPEFLTYFQNEAQLEKSRLLSDRFSAERPKGSFSTLEIQRTEQGDSAMYLCASSADREQYFGPGTRLTVT.